One sample yielded the 5 T cell receptor beta chains listed below, sequenced in a study of T-cell memory formation after mild COVID-19. MiXCR, run by TCRdb on the 5' RACE reads, gives a single entry per CDR3 protein. This sample has around 400,000 distinct CDR3 sequences, with less than 25% found just once. The material sequenced was PBMCs or a T cell subset sorted from them (not recorded which). These receptors were taken from an adult woman who had mild COVID-19 (a few samples of this study predate the infection). Cell type and time point are not known.

This clonotype was picked up a small number of times. The gene calls are TRBV29-1 and TRBJ1-1; D uncertain. Per germline, CDR1 SQVTM and CDR2 ANQGSEA. The V end was cut by 7 bases, the J end by 1 base, with 10 bases between. The CDR3 has 12 amino acids. Written as DNA, the CDR3 is TGCAGCGCCGGACGGGGGAACACTGAAGCTTTCTTT. It encodes CSAGRGNTEAFF.

The rearrangement uses TRBV15 and TRBJ1-2; D gene unclear. The CDR3 loop spans 14 amino acids. V dropped 0 bases and J dropped 4 bases, with 9 bases sitting between them. Per germline, CDR1 LNHNV and CDR2 YYDKDF (reference sequence). The CDR3 region is CATSRERRGYGYTF. CDR3 in DNA: TGTGCCACCAGCAGAGAGCGACGTGGCTATGGCTACACCTTC. The full variable domain, with the rest looked up from reference TRBV15 and TRBJ1-2, is DAMVIQNPRYQVTQFGKPVTLSCSQTLNHNVMYWYQQKSSQAPKLLFHYYDKDFNNEADTPDNFQSRRPNTSFCFLDIRSPGLGDTAMYLCATSRERRGYGYTFGSGTRLTVV.

The gene calls are TRBV24-1 and TRBJ2-1; 14 nucleotides agree with TRBD2. V shed 4 bases and J 1 base; nucleotides not matched to a gene: 5. The germline gives CDR1 KGHDR, CDR2 SFDVKD. The CDR3 has 18 residues. The CDR3 spells CATSDMTSGRDSYNEQFF. The DNA of the CDR3 is TGTGCCACCAGTGACATGACTAGCGGGAGGGATTCCTACAATGAGCAGTTCTTC.

V is TRBV29-1 and J is TRBJ2-2; the match to TRBD2 covers 7 bases. The CDR3 consists of 16 residues. Germline V gives CDR1 SQVTM, CDR2 ANQGSEA. V gave up 0 bases and J gave up 6 bases; unmatched junction bases: 10. The CDR3 sequence: CSVEDHTGGAAGELFF. The CDR3 DNA sequence: TGCAGCGTTGAAGATCATACGGGAGGCGCGGCCGGGGAGCTGTTTTTT.

This clonotype was counted between two and nine times. The chain employs TRBV27 and TRBJ2-3; D may be TRBD2 (6 bases). Germline V gene lookup returns CDR1 MNHEY and CDR2 SMNVEV (reference sequence). V shed 5 bases and J shed 0 bases, with 18 bases lying between them. The CDR3 consists of 17 residues. The chain's CDR3 is CASSAIMAGTSTDTQYF. The CDR3 DNA sequence: TGTGCCAGCAGTGCCATAATGGCGGGGACTAGCACAGATACGCAGTATTTT.